This TCR beta chain was documented in a study of T-cell reconstitution after alpha-beta-depleted transplantation in children (dated by TCRdb to about 2016). Regarding the study in general: Using TCR repertoire profiling, the study quantitatively followed how T-cell immune reconstitution unfolded in children after TCRalphabeta/CD19-depleted allogeneic hematopoietic cell transplantation.

Library prep was done by PCR. The listed sequencing device is Illumina HiSeq 2500. Molecular barcoding was employed in the preparation of TCR libraries, with unique molecular identifiers being used to normalize TCRbeta repertoire quantification. TCRdb applied fastp at Q25 and MiXCR to the public reads, then kept only in-frame beta chains. Every CDR3 protein is listed once, alongside the most common genes and DNA of its rows. The sample contains 240,000 or so distinct CDR3 sequences, approximately 12% of them found a single time. Jointly, the top ten make up around 3% of the sample. This clonotype occurred many times. The antigen it recognizes is unknown. The record has no base qualities; no much larger clone is one base away. CDR3 length: 16 amino acids, cysteine to phenylalanine. The kept DNA is CDR3 alone, 48 bases in frame from the first base. As encoded in the germline V gene, CDR1 is SGHNT while CDR2 is YENEEA. Trimmed from V: 0 bases; trimmed from J: 0 bases; junction bases lacking a gene match: 1.

Rearrangement joined TRBV11-3 to TRBJ2-2; 7 middle bases align to TRBD2. The specimen comprised PBMCs from the stem cell graft donor, sampled from the stem cell graft. The origin of this receptor is a human donor who donated a stem cell graft to a child with acute lymphoblastic leukemia. DNA sequence: TGTGCCAGCAGCTTAGAACTAGCGACGAACACCGGGGAGCTGTTTTTT. Its product reads: CASSLELATNTGELFF. The variable domain in full, with residues beyond the CDR3 obtained from the reference TRBV11-3 and TRBJ2-2 genes, is EAGVVQSPRYKIIEKKQPVAFWCNPISGHNTLYWYLQNLGQGPELLIRYENEEAVDDSQLPKDRFSAERLKGVDSTLKIQPAELGDSAVYLCASSLELATNTGELFFGEGSRLTVL.